This T cell receptor (beta chain) emerged from a study of OX40 agonist ivuxolimab in advanced cancers. Across the study: Ivuxolimab doses were 0.01, 0.1, 0.3, 1.5, 3 or 10 mg/kg every 2 weeks. Notes on the study in general: In the 0.1 to 3.0 mg/kg range, CD4+ and CD8+ blood T cells had expanded clonally by week 6.

The CDR3 loop spans 16 amino acids. CDR1 and CDR2 from the germline V gene are SGHVS and FQNEAQ. The V gene end was trimmed by 2 bases and the J gene end by 2 bases; junction bases not matched to a gene: 3. Repertoires were generated with immunoSEQ multiplex PCR, while TCRdb's copy carries only in-frame clones and drops some. The profile covers more than 35,000 clones, with about 80% appearing a single time and 7.5% to 10% taken by the ten largest. Comment on this clone: Its antigen remains unidentified.

The sequence was collected from an adult with an advanced solid tumor such as melanoma, head and neck, liver or kidney cancer. The starting material was CD4+ or CD8+ T cells sorted from blood, obtained in a trial of the OX40 agonist ivuxolimab. The J gene is TRBJ2-2, the V gene TRBV7-8, with TRBD2 matching 9 bases. The CDR3 region is CASSLLGLANTGELFF. CDR3 sequence (DNA): TGTGCCAGCAGCTTATTGGGACTAGCTAACACCGGGGAGCTGTTTTTT. The full variable domain, its missing parts supplied by reference TRBV7-8 and TRBJ2-2, is GAGVSQSPRYKVAKRGQDVALRCDPISGHVSLFWYQQALGQGPEFLTYFQNEAQLDKSGLPSDRFFAERPEGSVSTLKIQRTQQEDSAVYLCASSLLGLANTGELFFGEGSRLTVL.